The 16 T cell receptor beta chains listed next were all sequenced from one sample in a study of shared clonotypes between healthy human individuals. Clones were sequenced by immunoSEQ multiplex PCR, and TCRdb holds only the in-frame ones, with some missing. This sample has 2 million to 2.5 million clones, with 85% to 95% found just once. Sequencing was performed on naive CD4+ T cells sorted from blood. Subset indicated: CD45RA+ positively selected. The receptors originated from a man younger than 35 in good health.

The gene calls are TRBV28 and TRBJ1-6; 7 nucleotides agree with TRBD1. The ends lost 4 bases at V and 5 bases at J; junction bases unmatched: 5. The CDR3 extends over 15 amino acids. Germline lookup yields CDR1 MDHEN and CDR2 SYDVKM. CDR3 bases: TGTGCCAGCAGTTCCCCGGACAGGAATAATTCACCCCTCCACTTT. Translated, it gives CASSSPDRNNSPLHF. Supplemented by reference TRBV28 and TRBJ1-6, the full variable domain reads DVKVTQSSRYLVKRTGEKVFLECVQDMDHENMFWYRQDPGLGLRLIYFSYDVKMKEKGDIPEGYSVSREKKERFSLILESASTNQTSMYLCASSSPDRNNSPLHFGNGTRLTVT.

This rearrangement joins TRBV7-8 to TRBJ1-1, with a weak D call TRBD1 (5 bases). The CDR3 loop spans 15 amino acids. Germline lookup yields CDR1 SGHVS and CDR2 FQNEAQ. Trimming left V 0 bases short and J 3 bases short, with 11 bases between. CDR3 DNA sequence: TGTGCCAGCAGCTTAGCAGGCGTAGGGGACACTGAAGCTTTCTTT. This encodes CASSLAGVGDTEAFF.

This clone has a handful of counts. A much larger clone lies a single base off, so this may be a read error. V is TRBV7-3 and J is TRBJ2-7; D not certain. This CDR3 spans 12 amino acids. Per the germline V gene, CDR1 is SGHTA and CDR2 is FQGTGA. Trimming shortened V by 5 bases and J by 0 bases, and 5 bases separated the two germline ends. The CDR3 sequence is CASSPSSYEQYF. The CDR3 bases are TGTGCCAGCAGCCCGAGCTCCTACGAGCAGTACTTC. The variable domain in full, completed from reference TRBV7-3 and TRBJ2-7, reads GAGVSQTPSNKVTEKGKYVELRCDPISGHTALYWYRQSLGQGPEFLIYFQGTGAADDSGLPNDRFFAVRPEGSVSTLKIQRTERGDSAVYLCASSPSSYEQYFGPGTRLTVT.

V and J are TRBV23-1 and TRBJ2-7, with D maybe TRBD2 (5 bases). TRBV23-1 is noted as an ORF with a role that remains uncertain. V was trimmed by 2 bases and J by 3 bases, leaving 14 bases between them. The CDR3 length is 15 residues. CDR3 loop: CASSQRGLGDYEQYF. DNA for the CDR3: TGCGCCAGCAGTCAAAGAGGACTTGGGGACTACGAGCAGTACTTC.

The gene calls are TRBV11-3 and TRBJ1-1; D is uncertain. Germline CDR1 reads SGHNT; CDR2 reads YENEEA. The V end lost 5 bases, the J end lost 0 bases, and 7 bases lay between the germline ends. This CDR3 is 13 amino acids long. The CDR3 loop is CASSRVMNTEAFF. In nucleotides, the CDR3 is TGTGCCAGCAGCAGGGTCATGAACACTGAAGCTTTCTTT.

The chain carries TRBV29-1 and TRBJ2-7, with TRBD2 matching 7 bases. The CDR3 is 13 amino acids. The trim removed 6 bases at V and 6 bases at J, leaving 11 bases unmatched. Per germline, CDR1 SQVTM and CDR2 ANQGSEA. The DNA for the CDR3 is TGCAGCGTCGCACGGGCGGGAGTTGCCGAGCAGTACTTC. Protein: CSVARAGVAEQYF.

The chain employs TRBV6-5 and TRBJ1-1; D is unclear. The V gene lost 4 bases and the J gene lost 2 bases, with 11 bases spanning the gap. The CDR3 runs 14 residues. CDR1 and CDR2 (germline): MNHEY, SVGAGI. The CDR3 DNA reads as TGTGCCAGCAGTTGGGTTGGTCCCAACACTGAAGCTTTCTTT. It is translated as CASSWVGPNTEAFF.

The chain has TRBV7-9 and TRBJ2-5; 10 bases line up with TRBD2. This CDR3 spans 15 amino acids. CDR1 and CDR2 (germline): SEHNR, FQNEAQ (reference sequence). V lost 2 bases and J lost 2; bases outside the gene matches: 2. Here the CDR3 reads CASSLLAGEQETQYF. The DNA of the CDR3 is TGTGCCAGCAGCTTACTAGCGGGAGAGCAAGAGACCCAGTACTTC.

About this clone: The sample holds other DNA sequences that translate to the same CDR3. The chain couples TRBV5-1 to TRBJ2-7; no firm D call. Per germline, CDR1 SGHRS and CDR2 YFSETQ. The CDR3 contains 12 residues. Trimming removed 0 bases from V and 4 bases from J, with 5 bases in between. Written as DNA, the CDR3 is TGCGCCAGCAGCTTGGACAGATACGAGCAGTACTTC. It is translated as CASSLDRYEQYF.

The rearrangement links TRBV5-1 to TRBJ2-2, with TRBD2 matching 10 bases. Trimming at V came to 4 bases and at J to 1 base, leaving 4 bases not matched to a gene. Germline CDR1 is SGHRS and CDR2 is YFSETQ. The CDR3 spans 16 residues. The CDR3, as DNA: TGCGCCAGCAGCACGGGACTAGCGATGAACACCGGGGAGCTGTTTTTT. This translates into CASSTGLAMNTGELFF.

This clone has just one count. V is TRBV18 and J is TRBJ1-4; D gene uncertain. Germline values: CDR1 KGHSH, CDR2 LQKENI. Trimming removed 2 bases from V and 0 bases from J, with 10 bases in between. The CDR3 covers 16 residues. CDR3: CASSPDWTATNEKLFF. The CDR3 region has the DNA TGTGCCAGCTCACCAGATTGGACGGCAACTAATGAAAAACTGTTTTTT.

The chain couples TRBV9 to TRBJ1-3; no firm D call. The CDR3 is 16 amino acids. Per germline, CDR1 SGDLS and CDR2 YYNGEE. Deletions cut 0 bases from V and 4 bases from J, with 14 bases between. The CDR3 DNA reads as TGTGCCAGCAGCGTAGAGAGCCGACTGGGAGGAAACACCATATATTTT. Its translation: CASSVESRLGGNTIYF.

As regards this clone: Other DNA sequences within the sample encode an identical CDR3. The rearrangement uses TRBV10-3 and TRBJ1-1, with D unclear. V lost 4 bases to trimming and J lost 1 base, with 7 bases between them. Germline V gene data show CDR1 as ENHRY and CDR2 as SYGVKD. The CDR3 contains 13 residues. The CDR3 nucleotides read TGTGCCATCAGTGGAGCGGGGAACACTGAAGCTTTCTTT. Translation gives CAISGAGNTEAFF.

This clone was seen just once. The chain carries TRBV5-1 and TRBJ1-4; 7 positions agree with TRBD1. V trimming: 4 bases; J trimming: 6 bases; junction bases outside the gene matches: 3. The CDR3 has 13 residues. Germline assignment: CDR1 SGHRS and CDR2 YFSETQ. This CDR3 is CASSPGQDEKLFF. CDR3 nucleotides: TGCGCCAGCAGCCCCGGACAGGATGAAAAACTGTTTTTT.

The chain joins TRBV7-2 to TRBJ2-7; D is perhaps TRBD2 (5 bases). V lost 1 base, J lost 4 bases, and 11 bases lay in between. The CDR3 spans 14 residues. Germline V lookup: CDR1 SGHTA, CDR2 FQGNSA. In DNA, the CDR3 is TGTGCCAGCAGCTTAGTGGTGGACTTTTACGAGCAGTACTTC. Protein: CASSLVVDFYEQYF.

Notes on this clone: This CDR3 is also generated by other DNA sequences in the sample. The chain is built from TRBV18 and TRBJ1-1; no clear D gene. There are 14 residues in the CDR3. The ends were cut back, 3 bases at V and 0 bases at J, with 8 bases in the middle. Germline CDR1 reads KGHSH; CDR2 reads LQKENI. This CDR3 reads CASSPQSMNTEAFF. CDR3 DNA: TGTGCCAGCTCACCCCAGTCTATGAACACTGAAGCTTTCTTT. The variable domain in full, completed from reference TRBV18 and TRBJ1-1, reads NAGVMQNPRHLVRRRGQEARLRCSPMKGHSHVYWYRQLPEEGLKFMVYLQKENIIDESGMPKERFSAEFPKEGPSILRIQQVVRGDSAAYFCASSPQSMNTEAFFGQGTRLTVV.